A single sample is the source of the 24 T cell receptor beta chains below, sequenced in a study of cytomegalovirus exposure and HLA in healthy donors. The PCR made use of 60 Vbeta and 13 Jbeta primers. The assay was immunoSEQ multiplex PCR, and TCRdb's table has in-frame clones only and misses some. The table lists approximately 210,000 clones. Source material: PBMCs. All receptors come from a young woman in good health and CMV-seropositive.

For the CDR3, the DNA is TGTGCCAGCAGCTCCGGACAGGGAAAGGTCGGGGAGCTGTTTTTT. As protein: CASSSGQGKVGELFF. The chain recombines TRBV5-4 with TRBJ2-2, with 8 bases fitting TRBD1. The ends lost 3 bases at V and 7 bases at J; junction bases unmatched: 8. The CDR3 has 15 residues. Germline values: CDR1 SGHNT, CDR2 YYREEE (reference sequence).

V gene TRBV13 combines with J gene TRBJ2-7; perhaps TRBD2 as D (7 bases). Germline assignment: CDR1 PRHDT and CDR2 FYEKMQ (reference sequence). Trimming left V 2 bases short and J 3 bases short, with 11 bases between. The CDR3 totals 14 residues. The CDR3, as DNA: TGTGCCAGCAGCTTATTGGGAGGGGGCTACGAGCAGTACTTC. Its translation is CASSLLGGGYEQYF.

This chain joins TRBV19 and TRBJ2-7; D is ambiguous. Germline V gene sequence: CDR1 LNHDA, CDR2 SQIVND (reference sequence). V lost 2 bases, J lost 3 bases, and 8 bases lay in between. CDR3 length: 13 residues. The CDR3: CASSIPGFYEQYF. CDR3 coding DNA: TGTGCCAGTAGTATACCGGGTTTCTACGAGCAGTACTTC.

This CDR3 is CASRGGVDTYSYEQYF. The DNA for the CDR3 is TGTGCCAGCCGTGGGGGGGTGGACACCTACTCCTACGAGCAGTACTTC. The chain is built from TRBV27 and TRBJ2-7; TRBD2 agrees at 7 bases. This CDR3 is built from 16 residues. The germline gives CDR1 MNHEY, CDR2 SMNVEV (reference sequence). Trimming removed 8 bases from V and 0 bases from J; junction bases left unmatched: 13.

The chain is built from TRBV5-4 and TRBJ2-7, with D possibly being TRBD1 (6 bases). CDR1 and CDR2 (germline): SGHNT, YYREEE (reference sequence). V was clipped by 1 base and J by 3 bases, with 11 bases between them. The CDR3 spans 14 residues. The DNA of the CDR3 is TGTGCCAGCAGCTTGCTTGGACAGAGCTACGAGCAGTACTTC. The encoded protein is CASSLLGQSYEQYF.

The rearrangement joins TRBV7-9 to TRBJ1-2, with D possibly TRBD1 on 5 matching bases. Germline V gene data show CDR1 as SEHNR and CDR2 as FQNEAQ (reference sequence). The V end lost 2 bases, the J end lost 0 bases, and 13 bases lay between the germline ends. The CDR3 covers 16 residues. The CDR3, as DNA: TGTGCCAGCAGCTTATTAGGACAACAAGCTAACTATGGCTACACCTTC. Translated, it gives CASSLLGQQANYGYTF.

The rearrangement uses TRBV6-1 and TRBJ1-2; 7 positions match TRBD1. CDR1 and CDR2 (germline): MNHNS, SASEGT. The CDR3 contains 15 residues. J gave up 7 bases and V 7 bases, and 15 bases lay outside the gene matches. This CDR3 is CASNPEGQVKGGYTF. CDR3 nucleotides: TGTGCCAGCAATCCAGAAGGACAGGTTAAGGGTGGCTACACCTTC.

The rearrangement uses TRBV9 and TRBJ1-1; 8 bases match TRBD1. J gave up 3 bases and V 3 bases, and 16 bases lay outside the gene matches. The CDR3 loop spans 18 amino acids. Germline V gene data show CDR1 as SGDLS and CDR2 as YYNGEE. The CDR3: CASSERAGQALRDTEAFF. For the CDR3, the DNA is TGTGCCAGCAGCGAGAGGGCGGGACAGGCACTGAGGGACACTGAAGCTTTCTTT.

The chain has TRBV11-3 and TRBJ2-1; possibly TRBD1 for D (6 bases). This CDR3 comprises 12 residues. V lost 7 bases and J lost 9, with 13 bases in between. Looked up from germline, CDR1 is SGHNT and CDR2 is YENEEA. The CDR3 coding sequence is TGTGCCAGCAAAACTACAGGGAGTGAGCAGTTCTTC. Its translation: CASKTTGSEQFF. The variable domain in full, with the rest retrieved from reference TRBV11-3 and TRBJ2-1, is EAGVVQSPRYKIIEKKQPVAFWCNPISGHNTLYWYLQNLGQGPELLIRYENEEAVDDSQLPKDRFSAERLKGVDSTLKIQPAELGDSAVYLCASKTTGSEQFFGPGTRLTVL.

As DNA, the CDR3 is TGCGCCAGCAGTCAGCGGGTAATTGCAAATACGCAGTATTTT. It yields the protein CASSQRVIANTQYF. V and J are TRBV10-1 and TRBJ2-3; perhaps TRBD2 as D (6 bases). V lost 5 bases, J lost 7 bases, and 16 bases lay in between. Germline lookup yields CDR1 WNHNN and CDR2 SYGVQD (reference sequence). This CDR3 has 14 amino acids.

The chain couples TRBV27 to TRBJ2-2; TRBD1 matches 8 bases. The germline V gene encodes CDR1 MNHEY and CDR2 SMNVEV (reference sequence). The ends lost 7 bases at V and 3 bases at J; junction bases unmatched: 13. CDR3 length: 17 amino acids. The CDR3 region has the DNA TGTGCCAGCAACCCCTCACAGGGGGAAACGGACACCGGGGAGCTGTTTTTT. Protein: CASNPSQGETDTGELFF.

The rearrangement links TRBV10-2 to TRBJ2-7; a possible D gene is TRBD1 (6 bases). With 6 bases removed from V and 0 bases from J, the gap between germline ends came to 15 bases. CDR3 length: 15 amino acids. Per the germline V gene, CDR1 is WSHSY and CDR2 is SAAADI. CDR3 bases: TGCGCCAGCAGACAGGGTCTAGGGAGCTCCTACGAGCAGTACTTC. This encodes CASRQGLGSSYEQYF.

The chain combines TRBV28 with TRBJ1-1, with D possibly TRBD1 on 6 matching bases. The V end lost 3 bases, the J end lost 3 bases, and 14 bases lay between the germline ends. Germline values: CDR1 MDHEN, CDR2 SYDVKM. This CDR3 has 15 amino acids. This CDR3 reads CASSFGQLPYTEAFF. The DNA of the CDR3 is TGTGCCAGCAGTTTCGGACAGCTACCCTACACTGAAGCTTTCTTT.

The rearrangement links TRBV5-5 to TRBJ2-7; 7 bases match TRBD1. From germline, CDR1 is SGHKS and CDR2 YYEKEE (reference sequence). V shed 4 bases and J 2 bases; nucleotides not matched to a gene: 9. This CDR3 comprises 15 residues. CDR3 nucleotides: TGTGCCAGCAGCCCGAGGACAGGAGTAACCTACGAGCAGTACTTC. Protein: CASSPRTGVTYEQYF. Variable domain in full (rest from reference TRBV5-5 and TRBJ2-7): DAGVTQSPTHLIKTRGQQVTLRCSPISGHKSVSWYQQVLGQGPQFIFQYYEKEERGRGNFPDRFSARQFPNYSSELNVNALLLGDSALYLCASSPRTGVTYEQYFGPGTRLTVT.

The genes are TRBV10-1 and TRBJ2-1, with a weak D call TRBD1 (6 bases). Trimming left V 2 bases short and J 5 bases short, with 19 bases between. The CDR3 runs to 17 residues. Per germline, CDR1 WNHNN and CDR2 SYGVQD (reference sequence). The CDR3 protein is CASSEVRDIWDHNEQFF. CDR3 DNA sequence: TGCGCCAGCAGTGAGGTCCGGGACATCTGGGATCACAATGAGCAGTTCTTC.

The V and J genes are TRBV4-3 and TRBJ2-2, with D perhaps matching TRBD2 (6 bases). Germline V gene data show CDR1 as LGHNA and CDR2 as YSLEER. With 2 bases removed from V and 2 bases from J, the gap between germline ends came to 18 bases. The CDR3 covers 18 residues. The CDR3 protein is CASSQTKTREANTGELFF. The CDR3 DNA sequence: TGCGCCAGCAGCCAAACTAAGACTAGAGAGGCAAACACCGGGGAGCTGTTTTTT.

The V and J genes are TRBV30 and TRBJ2-3, with 7 bases aligning to TRBD1. The CDR3 extends over 13 amino acids. Germline CDR1 reads GTSNPN; CDR2 reads SVGIG (reference sequence). J was trimmed by 4 bases and V by 2 bases; bases with no gene match: 3. Written as DNA, the CDR3 is TGTGCCTGGAGTCACAGGGGACCAGATACGCAGTATTTT. This codes for CAWSHRGPDTQYF.

The rearrangement uses TRBV5-5 and TRBJ2-7; 8 bases match TRBD2. The V and J ends lost 0 bases and 0 bases, in that order; junction bases with no gene match: 2. The CDR3 has 15 residues. Germline V gene data show CDR1 as SGHKS and CDR2 as YYEKEE (reference sequence). The CDR3 nucleotides are TGTGCCAGCAGCTTGGCCGGGACTAGCTCCTACGAGCAGTACTTC. It encodes CASSLAGTSSYEQYF.

The gene calls are TRBV7-9 and TRBJ1-3; 7 bases are a match to TRBD1. J lost 4 bases, V lost 3 bases, and 3 bases had no gene match. Per the germline V gene, CDR1 is SEHNR and CDR2 is FQNEAQ (reference sequence). The CDR3 spans 14 residues. DNA of the CDR3: TGTGCCAGCAGCTTGACAGGGTCAGGAAACACCATATATTTT. Protein: CASSLTGSGNTIYF. Looking up the rest from reference TRBV7-9 and TRBJ1-3 gives the full variable domain: DTGVSQNPRHKITKRGQNVTFRCDPISEHNRLYWYRQTLGQGPEFLTYFQNEAQLEKSRLLSDRFSAERPKGSFSTLEIQRTEQGDSAMYLCASSLTGSGNTIYFGEGSWLTVV.

The chain combines TRBV2 with TRBJ1-1; D is possibly TRBD1 (6 bases). V shed 6 bases and J shed 0 bases, with 8 bases lying between them. Germline V lookup: CDR1 SNHLY, CDR2 FYNNEI. The CDR3 is made up of 13 amino acids. CDR3 amino acids: CASRDRLNTEAFF. CDR3 DNA: TGTGCCAGCAGGGACAGATTGAACACTGAAGCTTTCTTT.

The chain couples TRBV5-6 to TRBJ1-5; TRBD1 is a possible D gene (6 bases). Trimming took off 1 base at V and 7 bases at J, with 9 bases between the two ends. CDR3 size: 13 residues. Germline assignment: CDR1 SGHDT and CDR2 YYEEEE. CDR3 protein: CASSLQGWQPQHF. CDR3 nucleotides: TGTGCCAGCAGCTTGCAGGGGTGGCAGCCCCAGCATTTT.

The CDR3 nucleotides read TGTGCCAGCAGCTATATGGCGGCCGGGGCCAACGTCCTGACTTTC. Translating it yields CASSYMAAGANVLTF. The chain uses TRBV7-2 and TRBJ2-6; D remains ambiguous. Between the trimmed V and J ends, which lost 4 bases and 4 bases, there was a span of 11 bases. Germline V gene data show CDR1 as SGHTA and CDR2 as FQGNSA. The CDR3 is made up of 15 amino acids.

The rearrangement joins TRBV7-9 to TRBJ1-1, with D possibly matching TRBD1 (6 bases). Trimming stripped 3 bases from V and 2 bases from J, with 13 bases between. Germline assignment: CDR1 SEHNR and CDR2 FQNEAQ (reference sequence). CDR3 size: 15 residues. The CDR3 nucleotides are TGTGCCAGCAGCTTTCCCCAGGGGCTCAACACTGAAGCTTTCTTT. Translation gives CASSFPQGLNTEAFF.

The chain carries TRBV5-4 and TRBJ1-2; D not resolved. Germline CDR1 reads SGHNT; CDR2 reads YYREEE (reference sequence). The V and J ends lost 4 bases and 4 bases respectively, with 14 bases between them. The CDR3 is made up of 14 amino acids. The CDR3 loop reads CASSLPTAGYGYTF. As DNA, the CDR3 is TGTGCCAGCAGCCTCCCCACAGCCGGCTATGGCTACACCTTC.